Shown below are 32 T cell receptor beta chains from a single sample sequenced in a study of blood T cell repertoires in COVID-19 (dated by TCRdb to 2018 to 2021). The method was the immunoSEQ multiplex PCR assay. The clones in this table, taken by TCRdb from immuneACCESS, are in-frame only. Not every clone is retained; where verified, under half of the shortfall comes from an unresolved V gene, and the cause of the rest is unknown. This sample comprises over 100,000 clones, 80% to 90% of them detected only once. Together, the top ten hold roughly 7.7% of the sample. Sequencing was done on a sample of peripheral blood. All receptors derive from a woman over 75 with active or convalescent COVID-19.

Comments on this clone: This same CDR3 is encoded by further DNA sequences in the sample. This CDR3 reads CASSISRDSSYEQYF. The CDR3 DNA follows: TGTGCCAGTAGTATATCCCGGGACAGCTCCTACGAGCAGTACTTC. The gene calls are TRBV19 and TRBJ2-7, with 7 nucleotides matching TRBD1. Germline loops: CDR1 LNHDA, CDR2 SQIVND (reference sequence). Germline trimming cut 2 bases from V and 0 bases from J; bases unmatched to any gene: 4. The CDR3 is 15 amino acids.

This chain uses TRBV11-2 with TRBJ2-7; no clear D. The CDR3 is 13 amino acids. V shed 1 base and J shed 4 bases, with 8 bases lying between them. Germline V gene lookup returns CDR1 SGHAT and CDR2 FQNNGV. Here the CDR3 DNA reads TGTGCCAGCAGCTTAGGGGCGTTTTACGAGCAGTACTTC. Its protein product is CASSLGAFYEQYF.

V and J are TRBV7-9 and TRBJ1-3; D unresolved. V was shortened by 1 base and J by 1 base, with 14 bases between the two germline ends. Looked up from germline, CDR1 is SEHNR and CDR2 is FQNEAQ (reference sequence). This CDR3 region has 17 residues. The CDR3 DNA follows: TGTGCCAGCAGCTTAGTGGGAGAGTTTTATTCTGGAAACACCATATATTTT. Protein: CASSLVGEFYSGNTIYF.

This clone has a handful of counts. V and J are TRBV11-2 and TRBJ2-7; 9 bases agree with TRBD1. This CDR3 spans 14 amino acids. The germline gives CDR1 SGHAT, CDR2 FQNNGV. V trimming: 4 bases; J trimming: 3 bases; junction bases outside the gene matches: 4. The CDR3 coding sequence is TGTGCCAGCAGCTATACAGGGGGCCGCTACGAGCAGTACTTC. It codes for CASSYTGGRYEQYF.

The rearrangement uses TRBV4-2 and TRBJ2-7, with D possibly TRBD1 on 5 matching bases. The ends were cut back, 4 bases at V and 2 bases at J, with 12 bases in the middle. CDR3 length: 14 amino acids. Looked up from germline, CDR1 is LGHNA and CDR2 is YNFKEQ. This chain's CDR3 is CASSPDSGTYEQYF. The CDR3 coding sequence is TGTGCCAGCAGCCCGGATTCAGGGACCTACGAGCAGTACTTC.

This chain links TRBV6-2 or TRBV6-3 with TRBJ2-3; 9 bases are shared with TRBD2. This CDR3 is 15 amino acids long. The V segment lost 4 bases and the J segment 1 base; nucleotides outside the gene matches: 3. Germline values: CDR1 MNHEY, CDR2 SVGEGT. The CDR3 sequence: CASSFRTSGTDTQYF. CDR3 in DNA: TGTGCCAGCAGTTTCCGGACTAGCGGCACAGATACGCAGTATTTT.

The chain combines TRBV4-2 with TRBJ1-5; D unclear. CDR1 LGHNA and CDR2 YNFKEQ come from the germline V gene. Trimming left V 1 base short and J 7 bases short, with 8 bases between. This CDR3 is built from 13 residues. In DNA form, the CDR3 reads TGTGCCAGCAGCCAAGGGTCCCGGCAGCCCCAGCATTTT. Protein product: CASSQGSRQPQHF.

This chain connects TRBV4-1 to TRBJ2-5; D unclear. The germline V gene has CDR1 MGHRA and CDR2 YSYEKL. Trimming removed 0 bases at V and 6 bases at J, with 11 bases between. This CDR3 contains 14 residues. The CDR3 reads CASSQESRRQTQYF. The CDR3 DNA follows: TGCGCCAGCAGCCAAGAGAGTAGGAGACAGACCCAGTACTTC.

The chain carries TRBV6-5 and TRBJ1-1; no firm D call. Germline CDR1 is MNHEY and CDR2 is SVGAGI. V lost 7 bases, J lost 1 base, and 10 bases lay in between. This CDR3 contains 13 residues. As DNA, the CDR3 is TGTGCCAGCATGGTAATACAGAACACTGAAGCTTTCTTT. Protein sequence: CASMVIQNTEAFF.

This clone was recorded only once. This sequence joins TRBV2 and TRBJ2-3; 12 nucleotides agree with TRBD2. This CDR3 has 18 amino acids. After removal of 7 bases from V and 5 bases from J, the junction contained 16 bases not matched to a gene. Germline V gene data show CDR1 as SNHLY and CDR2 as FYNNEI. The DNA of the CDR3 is TGTGCCAGCACATTCGGGGGACTAGCGGGCAGGGGGAAAGATACGCAGTATTTT. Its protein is CASTFGGLAGRGKDTQYF.

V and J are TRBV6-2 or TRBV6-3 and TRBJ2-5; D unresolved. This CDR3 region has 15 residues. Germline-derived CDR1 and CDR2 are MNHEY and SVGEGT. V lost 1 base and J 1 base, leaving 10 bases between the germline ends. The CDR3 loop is CASSYFPGSQETQYF. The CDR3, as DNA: TGTGCCAGCAGTTACTTCCCCGGGTCCCAAGAGACCCAGTACTTC.

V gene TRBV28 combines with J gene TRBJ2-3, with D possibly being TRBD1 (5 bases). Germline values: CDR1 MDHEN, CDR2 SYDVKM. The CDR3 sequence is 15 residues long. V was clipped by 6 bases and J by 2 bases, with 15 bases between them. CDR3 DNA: TGTGCCAGCAGCACCCAGGCAGGGCCCACAGATACGCAGTATTTT. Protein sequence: CASSTQAGPTDTQYF.

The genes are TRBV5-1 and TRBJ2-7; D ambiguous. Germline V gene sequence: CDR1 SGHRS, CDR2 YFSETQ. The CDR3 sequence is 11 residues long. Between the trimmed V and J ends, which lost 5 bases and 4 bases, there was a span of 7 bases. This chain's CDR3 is CASREQYEQYF. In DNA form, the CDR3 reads TGCGCCAGCAGGGAACAGTACGAGCAGTACTTC.

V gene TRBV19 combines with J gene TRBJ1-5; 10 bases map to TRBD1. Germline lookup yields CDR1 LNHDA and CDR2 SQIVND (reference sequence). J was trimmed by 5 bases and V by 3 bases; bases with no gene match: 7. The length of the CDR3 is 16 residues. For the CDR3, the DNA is TGTGCCAGTAGTATCCAAGGAGACAGGGGGCATCAGCCCCAGCATTTT. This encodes CASSIQGDRGHQPQHF.

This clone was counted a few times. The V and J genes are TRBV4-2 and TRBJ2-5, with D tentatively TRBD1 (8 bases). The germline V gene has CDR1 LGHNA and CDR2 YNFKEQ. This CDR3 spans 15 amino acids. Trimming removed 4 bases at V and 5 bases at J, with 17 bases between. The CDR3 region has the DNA TGTGCCAGCAGCCGTGGCGGACAGGGAGGGGAGACCCAGTACTTC. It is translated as CASSRGGQGGETQYF.

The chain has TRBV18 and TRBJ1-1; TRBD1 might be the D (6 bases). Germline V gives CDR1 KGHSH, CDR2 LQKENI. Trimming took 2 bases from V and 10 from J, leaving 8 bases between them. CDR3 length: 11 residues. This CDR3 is CASSPAGAAFF. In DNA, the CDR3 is TGTGCCAGCTCACCAGCAGGGGCAGCTTTCTTT.

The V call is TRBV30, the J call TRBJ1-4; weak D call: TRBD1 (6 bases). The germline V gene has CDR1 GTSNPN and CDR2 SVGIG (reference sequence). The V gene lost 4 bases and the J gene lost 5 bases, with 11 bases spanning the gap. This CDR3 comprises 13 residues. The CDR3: CAWNYRENEKLFF. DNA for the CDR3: TGTGCCTGGAACTACAGGGAAAATGAAAAACTGTTTTTT.

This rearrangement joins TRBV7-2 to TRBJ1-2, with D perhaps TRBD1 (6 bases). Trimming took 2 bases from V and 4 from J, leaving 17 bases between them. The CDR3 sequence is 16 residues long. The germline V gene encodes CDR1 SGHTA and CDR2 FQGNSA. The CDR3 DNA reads TGTGCCAGCAGCTTACCCCAGCGACAGGATGTCTATGGCTACACCTTC. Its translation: CASSLPQRQDVYGYTF.

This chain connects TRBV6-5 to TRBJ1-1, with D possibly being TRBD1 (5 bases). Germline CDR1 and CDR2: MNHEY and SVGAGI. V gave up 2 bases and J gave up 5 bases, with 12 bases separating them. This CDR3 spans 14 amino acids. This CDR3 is CASSYGGAKTEAFF. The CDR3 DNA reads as TGTGCCAGCAGTTACGGCGGGGCGAAGACTGAAGCTTTCTTT.

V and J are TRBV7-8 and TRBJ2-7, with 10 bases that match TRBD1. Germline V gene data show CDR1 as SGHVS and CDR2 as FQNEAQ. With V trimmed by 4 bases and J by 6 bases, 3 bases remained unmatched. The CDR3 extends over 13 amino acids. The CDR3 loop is CASSSRTGGEQYF. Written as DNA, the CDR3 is TGTGCCAGCAGCTCACGGACAGGGGGCGAGCAGTACTTC.

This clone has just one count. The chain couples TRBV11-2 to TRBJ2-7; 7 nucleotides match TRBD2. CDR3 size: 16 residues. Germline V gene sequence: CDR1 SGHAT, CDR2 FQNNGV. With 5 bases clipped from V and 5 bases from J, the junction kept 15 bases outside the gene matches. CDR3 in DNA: TGTGCCAGCAGCCCGTTAGTGGCGGGAGAGAACGACGAGCAGTACTTC. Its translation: CASSPLVAGENDEQYF.

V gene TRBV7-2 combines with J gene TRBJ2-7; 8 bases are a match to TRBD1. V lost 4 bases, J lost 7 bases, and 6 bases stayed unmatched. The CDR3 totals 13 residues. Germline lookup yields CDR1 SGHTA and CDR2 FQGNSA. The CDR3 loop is CASSYQGAGEQYF. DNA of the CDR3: TGTGCCAGCAGCTACCAGGGGGCGGGAGAGCAGTACTTC.

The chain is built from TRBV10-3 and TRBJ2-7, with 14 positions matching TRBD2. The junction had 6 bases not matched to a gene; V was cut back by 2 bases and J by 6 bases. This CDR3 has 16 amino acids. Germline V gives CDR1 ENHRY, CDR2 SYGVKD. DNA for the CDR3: TGTGCCATCAGTGAGGAGGGACTAGCGGGAGTTGGCGAGCAGTACTTC. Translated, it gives CAISEEGLAGVGEQYF.

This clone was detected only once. The CDR3 DNA is TGTGCCAGCAGCTTCCTACAGGGACACTCTGGGGCCAACGTCCTGACTTTC. Translation: CASSFLQGHSGANVLTF. The V call is TRBV7-2, the J call TRBJ2-6, with D perhaps TRBD1 (6 bases). Germline-derived CDR1 and CDR2 are SGHTA and FQGNSA. The CDR3 totals 17 residues. V lost 3 bases, J lost 0 bases, and 12 bases lay in between.

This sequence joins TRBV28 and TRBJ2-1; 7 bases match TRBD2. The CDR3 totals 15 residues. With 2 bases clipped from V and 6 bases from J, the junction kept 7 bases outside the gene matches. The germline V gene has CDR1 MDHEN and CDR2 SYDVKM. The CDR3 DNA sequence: TGTGCCAGCAGTTTACCCGGGACTACCGTCAATGAGCAGTTCTTC. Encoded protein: CASSLPGTTVNEQFF.

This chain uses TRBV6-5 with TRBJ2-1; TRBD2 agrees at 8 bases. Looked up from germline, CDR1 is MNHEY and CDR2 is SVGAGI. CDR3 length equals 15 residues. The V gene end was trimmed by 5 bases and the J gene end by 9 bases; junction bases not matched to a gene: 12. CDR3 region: CASSTPGLGGSEQFF. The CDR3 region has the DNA TGTGCCAGCAGTACTCCGGGACTAGGAGGTAGTGAGCAGTTCTTC.

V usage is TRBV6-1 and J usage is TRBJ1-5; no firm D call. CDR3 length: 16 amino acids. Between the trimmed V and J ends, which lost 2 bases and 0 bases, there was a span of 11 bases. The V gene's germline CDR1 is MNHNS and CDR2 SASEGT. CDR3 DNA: TGTGCCAGCAGTGAAATGGCAGGATATAGCAATCAGCCCCAGCATTTT. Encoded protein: CASSEMAGYSNQPQHF.

The CDR3 DNA reads TGTGCCAGTAGTGGGACCGGGACACAGACCTACGAGCAGTACTTC. Residues: CASSGTGTQTYEQYF. The J gene is TRBJ2-7, the V gene TRBV19; weak D call: TRBD1 (6 bases). From germline, CDR1 is LNHDA and CDR2 SQIVND (reference sequence). Trimming stripped 5 bases from V and 2 bases from J, with 16 bases between. The CDR3 is 15 residues long. The entire variable domain, with the rest obtained from reference TRBV19 and TRBJ2-7, is as follows: DGGITQSPKYLFRKEGQNVTLSCEQNLNHDAMYWYRQDPGQGLRLIYYSQIVNDFQKGDIAEGYSVSREKKESFPLTVTSAQKNPTAFYLCASSGTGTQTYEQYFGPGTRLTVT.

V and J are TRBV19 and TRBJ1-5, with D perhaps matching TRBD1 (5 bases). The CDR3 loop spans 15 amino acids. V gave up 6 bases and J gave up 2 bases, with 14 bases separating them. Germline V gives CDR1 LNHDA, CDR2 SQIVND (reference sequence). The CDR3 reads CASREDQGGNQPQHF. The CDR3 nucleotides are TGTGCCAGTAGGGAAGACCAGGGCGGCAATCAGCCCCAGCATTTT.

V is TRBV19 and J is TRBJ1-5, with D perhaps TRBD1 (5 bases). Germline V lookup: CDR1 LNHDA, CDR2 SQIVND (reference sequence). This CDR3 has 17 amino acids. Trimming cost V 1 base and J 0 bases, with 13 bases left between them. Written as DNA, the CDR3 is TGTGCCAGTAGTATAGCTACAGGAATACTTAGCAATCAGCCCCAGCATTTT. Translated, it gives CASSIATGILSNQPQHF. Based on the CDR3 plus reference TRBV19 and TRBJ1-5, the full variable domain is DGGITQSPKYLFRKEGQNVTLSCEQNLNHDAMYWYRQDPGQGLRLIYYSQIVNDFQKGDIAEGYSVSREKKESFPLTVTSAQKNPTAFYLCASSIATGILSNQPQHFGDGTRLSIL.

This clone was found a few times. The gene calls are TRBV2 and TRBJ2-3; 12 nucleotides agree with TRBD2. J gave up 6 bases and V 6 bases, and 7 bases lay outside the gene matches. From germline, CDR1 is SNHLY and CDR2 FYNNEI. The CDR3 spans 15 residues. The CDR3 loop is CASRTGLAGIDTQYF. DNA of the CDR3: TGTGCCAGCAGGACAGGACTAGCGGGGATCGATACGCAGTATTTT.

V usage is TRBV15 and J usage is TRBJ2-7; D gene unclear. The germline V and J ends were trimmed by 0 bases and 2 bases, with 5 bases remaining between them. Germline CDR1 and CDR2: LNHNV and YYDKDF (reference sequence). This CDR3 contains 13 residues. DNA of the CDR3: TGTGCCACCAGCAGAGATTCGGCCTACGAGCAGTACTTC. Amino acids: CATSRDSAYEQYF.